This T cell receptor beta chain was documented in a study of cytotoxic CD8 clonotypes in ibrutinib-treated CLL. Germline CDR1 is SQVTM and CDR2 is ANQGSEA. The CDR3 runs to 15 residues. After removal of 6 bases from V and 3 bases from J, the junction contained 13 bases not matched to a gene. The table came from immunoSEQ multiplex PCR; TCRdb's copy has only in-frame clones and leaves some out. The sample contains roughly 170,000 clones, about 80% of which appear only once. This clone was found once. The V and J genes are TRBV29-1 and TRBJ1-1; 7 bases fit TRBD1. The source was PBMCs, collected after 24 months of ibrutinib treatment. The sequence derives from a human donor with chronic lymphocytic leukemia. CDR3 DNA sequence: TGCAGCGTCGCAGCGGGACAGCTTCATTACACTGAAGCTTTCTTT. Its protein product is CSVAAGQLHYTEAFF.